This T cell receptor beta chain was captured in a study of blood T cell repertoires in COVID-19. In the study overall: Sample material is recorded as cDNA or gDNA derived from T cells, B-cell-depleted T cells, or PBMCs.

This clone is deemed medium-sized. This CDR3 is built from 18 residues. The V gene's germline CDR1 is LNHNV and CDR2 YYDKDF (reference sequence). V lost 0 bases, J lost 9 bases, and 14 bases stayed unmatched. Authors' methods: Scientists estimated how many nucleated cells there were by amplifying reference gene primers. Generated by immunoSEQ multiplex PCR, the TCRdb table keeps only in-frame clones and is missing some. V and J calls and clone size are as listed in that table; D and trimming were resolved from the DNA. The sample lists approximately 180,000 clones, 88% occurring once. The source of this sequence is a human donor in a cohort sampled during active COVID-19. Sequencing used peripheral blood. The chain recombines TRBV15 with TRBJ2-1, with 10 bases matching TRBD2. The CDR3 loop reads CATSRDDILLAGVGEQFF. The CDR3 DNA reads as TGTGCCACCAGCAGAGATGATATTTTGCTAGCGGGAGTTGGTGAGCAGTTCTTC.